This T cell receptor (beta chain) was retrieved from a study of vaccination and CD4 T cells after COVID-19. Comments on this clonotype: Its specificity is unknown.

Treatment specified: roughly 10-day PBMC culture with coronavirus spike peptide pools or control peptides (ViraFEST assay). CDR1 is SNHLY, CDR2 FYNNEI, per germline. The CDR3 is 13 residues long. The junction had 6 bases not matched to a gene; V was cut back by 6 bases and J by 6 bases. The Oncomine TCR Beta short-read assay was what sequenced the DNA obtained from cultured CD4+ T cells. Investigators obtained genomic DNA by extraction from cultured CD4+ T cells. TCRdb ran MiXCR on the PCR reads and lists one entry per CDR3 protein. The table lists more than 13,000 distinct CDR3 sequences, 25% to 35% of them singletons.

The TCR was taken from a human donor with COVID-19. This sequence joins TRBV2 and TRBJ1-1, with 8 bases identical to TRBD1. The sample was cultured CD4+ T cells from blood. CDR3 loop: CASSGQGKAEAFF. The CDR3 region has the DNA TGTGCCAGCAGCGGACAGGGTAAGGCTGAAGCTTTCTTT.